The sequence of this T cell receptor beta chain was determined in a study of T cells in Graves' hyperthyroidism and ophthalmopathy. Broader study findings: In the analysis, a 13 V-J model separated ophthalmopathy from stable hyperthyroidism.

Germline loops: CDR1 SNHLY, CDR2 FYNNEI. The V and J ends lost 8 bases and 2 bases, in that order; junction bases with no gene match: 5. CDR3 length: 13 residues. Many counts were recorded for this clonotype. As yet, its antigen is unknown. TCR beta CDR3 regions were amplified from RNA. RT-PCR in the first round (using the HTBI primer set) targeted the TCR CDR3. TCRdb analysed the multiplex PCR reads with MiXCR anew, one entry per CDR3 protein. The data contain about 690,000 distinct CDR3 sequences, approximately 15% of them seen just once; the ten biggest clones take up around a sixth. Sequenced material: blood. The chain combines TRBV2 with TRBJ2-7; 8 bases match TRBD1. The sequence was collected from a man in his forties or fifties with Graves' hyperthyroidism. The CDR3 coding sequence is TGTGCCAGCCGGACAGGGACGACCTACGAGCAGTACTTC. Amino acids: CASRTGTTYEQYF.